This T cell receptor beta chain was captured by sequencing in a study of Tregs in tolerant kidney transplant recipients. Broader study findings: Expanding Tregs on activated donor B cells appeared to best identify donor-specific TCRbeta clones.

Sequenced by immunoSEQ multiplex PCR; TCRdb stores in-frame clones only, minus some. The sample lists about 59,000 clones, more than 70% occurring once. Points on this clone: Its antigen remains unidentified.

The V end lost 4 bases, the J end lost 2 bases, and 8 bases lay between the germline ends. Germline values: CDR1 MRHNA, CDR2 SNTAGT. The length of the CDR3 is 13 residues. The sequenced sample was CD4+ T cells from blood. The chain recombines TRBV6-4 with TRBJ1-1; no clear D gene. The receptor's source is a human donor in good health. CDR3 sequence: CASSVELNTEAFF. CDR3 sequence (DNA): TGTGCCAGCAGTGTGGAGCTTAACACTGAAGCTTTCTTT.